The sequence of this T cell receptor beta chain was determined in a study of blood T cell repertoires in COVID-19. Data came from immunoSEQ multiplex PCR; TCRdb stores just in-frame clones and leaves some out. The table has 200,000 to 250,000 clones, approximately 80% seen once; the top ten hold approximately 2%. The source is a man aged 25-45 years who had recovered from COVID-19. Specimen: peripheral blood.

CDR3 in DNA: TGTGCCAGCAGCTTTGCACGCGACGGGGCAGATACGCAGTATTTT. It yields the protein CASSFARDGADTQYF. The rearrangement joins TRBV7-8 to TRBJ2-3, with D possibly matching TRBD2 (5 bases). V lost 3 bases and J 4 bases, leaving 14 bases between the germline ends. In germline, CDR1 is SGHVS, CDR2 FQNEAQ. The length of the CDR3 is 15 residues.